This T cell receptor (beta chain) is from a study of cytomegalovirus exposure and HLA in healthy donors. Study-wide findings and caveats: Across HLA loci, a later analysis found differing TCR association rates, with DRB1 most and HLA-C fewest. In presence/absence analyses, roughly uniform sequencing depth across donors was assumed.

V was cut by 5 bases and J by 0 bases, with 8 bases left in between. This CDR3 has 14 residues. The V gene's germline CDR1 is MNHEY and CDR2 SVGAGI. The PCR was carried out with 60 Vbeta primers and 13 Jbeta primers. TCRdb's copy holds only in-frame clones and misses some; the assay was immunoSEQ multiplex PCR. In the table there are 150,000 to 200,000 clones, around 78% of which are singletons. In its sample, this clone was seen a few times. Its antigen is currently unknown. This TCR derives from a man between 40 and 49 years old in good health and CMV-seronegative. The sample taken for sequencing was PBMCs. The V and J genes are TRBV6-5 and TRBJ2-1; maybe TRBD2 (6 bases). The CDR3 sequence is CASSGGSSYNEQFF. The CDR3 DNA sequence: TGTGCCAGCAGTGGGGGGAGCTCCTACAATGAGCAGTTCTTC.